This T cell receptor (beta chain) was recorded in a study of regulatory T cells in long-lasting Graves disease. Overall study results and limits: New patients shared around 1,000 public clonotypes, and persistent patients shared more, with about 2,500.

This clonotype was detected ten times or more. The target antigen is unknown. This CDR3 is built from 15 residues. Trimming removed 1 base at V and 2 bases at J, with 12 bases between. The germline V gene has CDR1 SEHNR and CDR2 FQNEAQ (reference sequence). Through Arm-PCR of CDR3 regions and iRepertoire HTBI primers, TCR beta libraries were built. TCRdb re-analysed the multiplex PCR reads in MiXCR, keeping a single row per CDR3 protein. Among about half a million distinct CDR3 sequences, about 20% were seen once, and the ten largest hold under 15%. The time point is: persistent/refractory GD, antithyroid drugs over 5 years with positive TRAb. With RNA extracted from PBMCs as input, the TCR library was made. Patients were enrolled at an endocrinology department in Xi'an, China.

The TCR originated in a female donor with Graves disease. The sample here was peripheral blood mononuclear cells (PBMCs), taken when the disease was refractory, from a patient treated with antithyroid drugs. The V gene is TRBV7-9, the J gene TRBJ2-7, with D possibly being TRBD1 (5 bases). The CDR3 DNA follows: TGTGCCAGCAGCTTAGGCCAGGGTACCCCCTACGAGCAGTACTTC. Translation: CASSLGQGTPYEQYF.